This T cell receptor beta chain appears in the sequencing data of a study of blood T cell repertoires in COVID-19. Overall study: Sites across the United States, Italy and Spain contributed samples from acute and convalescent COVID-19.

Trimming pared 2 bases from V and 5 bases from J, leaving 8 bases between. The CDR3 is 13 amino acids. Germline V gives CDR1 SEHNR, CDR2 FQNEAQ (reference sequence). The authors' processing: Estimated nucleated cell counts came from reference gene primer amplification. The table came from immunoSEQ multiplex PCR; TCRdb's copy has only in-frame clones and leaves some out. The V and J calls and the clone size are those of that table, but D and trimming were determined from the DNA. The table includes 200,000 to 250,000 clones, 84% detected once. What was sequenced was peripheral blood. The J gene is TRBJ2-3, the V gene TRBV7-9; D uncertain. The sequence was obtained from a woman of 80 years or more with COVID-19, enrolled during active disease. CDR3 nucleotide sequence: TGTGCCAGCAGCTTACGGTTAAGAGATACGCAGTATTTT. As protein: CASSLRLRDTQYF.